This TCR beta chain was recovered during a study of blood T cell repertoires in COVID-19. At the level of the study: Spain, Italy and the United States supplied samples that represented acute and convalescent COVID-19.

Produced via immunoSEQ multiplex PCR; TCRdb's table is partial and in-frame only. Of fewer than 70,000 clones listed, around 79% were seen once; the top ten hold approximately 4.9%. V trimming: 2 bases; J trimming: 0 bases; junction bases outside the gene matches: 3. Germline CDR1 reads MNHEY; CDR2 reads SVGAGI. This CDR3 contains 15 residues. V usage is TRBV6-5 and J usage is TRBJ2-7, with 8 positions matching TRBD1. The receptor's source is a human donor in a cohort sampled during active COVID-19. The sequenced sample was peripheral blood. The CDR3 here is CASSYGDRNSYEQYF. DNA of the CDR3: TGTGCCAGCAGTTACGGGGACAGGAACTCCTACGAGCAGTACTTC.